The 10 T cell receptor beta chains below were found in one sample sequenced in a study of Graves' ophthalmopathy and Graves' hyperthyroidism. The study amplified TCR beta CDR3 regions using RNA transcripts. After a first-round RT-PCR with HTBI primers, a second-round multiplex PCR was run. One entry per CDR3 protein results from TCRdb running MiXCR on the multiplex PCR reads. The repertoire holds roughly 700,000 distinct CDR3 sequences, with 40% as singletons. The sample consisted of peripheral blood. These receptors were obtained from an adult man with Graves' ophthalmopathy.

This clonotype was counted only a few times. The chain joins TRBV29-1 to TRBJ2-3; the D gene is possibly TRBD1 (6 bases). This CDR3 region has 12 residues. Germline CDR1 is SQVTM and CDR2 is ANQGSEA. V lost 7 bases, J lost 2 bases, and 10 bases lay in between. The DNA of the CDR3 is TGCAGCGCACAGGGCGACACAGATACGCAGTATTTT. This gives the protein CSAQGDTDTQYF.

The rearrangement links TRBV9 to TRBJ1-1, with 12 nucleotides matching TRBD1. Germline-derived CDR1 and CDR2 are SGDLS and YYNGEE. J gave up 1 base and V 0 bases, and 7 bases lay outside the gene matches. CDR3 length equals 18 residues. CDR3 residues: CASSVAPGQGARNTEAFF. Here the CDR3 DNA reads TGTGCCAGCAGCGTAGCCCCGGGACAGGGGGCTAGGAACACTGAAGCTTTCTTT.

This clonotype was counted at least ten times. This chain joins TRBV2 and TRBJ2-7; possible D gene TRBD1, 5 bases. CDR3 length equals 15 residues. Trimming shortened V by 6 bases and J by 4 bases, and 19 bases separated the two germline ends. Germline-derived CDR1 and CDR2 are SNHLY and FYNNEI. The CDR3 DNA is TGTGCCAGCAGCCAGACAGTTCACCCCCCATACGAGCAGTACTTC. Protein: CASSQTVHPPYEQYF.

This clonotype was counted many times. The chain couples TRBV11-2 to TRBJ1-2; the D gene is possibly TRBD1 (6 bases). Trimming took off 1 base at V and 3 bases at J, with 12 bases between the two ends. Looked up from germline, CDR1 is SGHAT and CDR2 is FQNNGV. The CDR3 loop spans 15 amino acids. The CDR3 loop reads CASSLGTELHYGYTF. The CDR3, as DNA: TGTGCCAGCAGCTTAGGGACAGAACTACACTATGGCTACACCTTC.

The gene calls are TRBV24-1 and TRBJ2-5; 12 bases match TRBD2. The CDR3 loop spans 17 amino acids. The junction had 7 bases not matched to a gene; V was cut back by 4 bases and J by 2 bases. Germline V gene sequence: CDR1 KGHDR, CDR2 SFDVKD. The CDR3 nucleotides are TGTGCCACCAGTGACCCCGGGACTAGCGGGCATCAAGAGACCCAGTACTTC. As protein: CATSDPGTSGHQETQYF.

Of note for this clonotype: Since a much larger clone is just one base distant, this may be a read error. The chain links TRBV7-2 to TRBJ1-4, with D tentatively TRBD1 (5 bases). The CDR3 runs 15 residues. CDR1 is SGHTA and CDR2 is FQGNSA in the germline V gene. The V and J ends lost 5 bases and 3 bases respectively, with 13 bases between them. The CDR3 nucleotides read TGTACCAGCAGCCAGCTGGGGGGAGCTAATGAAAAACTGTTTTTT. This gives the protein CTSSQLGGANEKLFF.

This clonotype has ten or more counts. This chain links TRBV14 with TRBJ2-7, with unresolved D. From germline, CDR1 is SGHDN and CDR2 FVKESK. The CDR3 loop spans 12 amino acids. Trimming shortened V by 2 bases and J by 4 bases, and 6 bases separated the two germline ends. CDR3: CASSQNVYEQYF. The CDR3 coding sequence is TGTGCCAGCAGCCAAAACGTTTACGAGCAGTACTTC.

The chain has TRBV12-3 or TRBV12-4 and TRBJ1-1; D remains unclear. The CDR3 extends over 15 amino acids. V was clipped by 6 bases and J by 1 base, with 15 bases between them. The CDR3 DNA reads TGTGCCAGCAGAGGGTACGGTAACCAGAACACTGAAGCTTTCTTT. Translating it yields CASRGYGNQNTEAFF.

A note on this clonotype: This may stem from a read error, because a much larger clone lies one nucleotide away. V usage is TRBV10-3 and J usage is TRBJ2-7, with D possibly TRBD2 on 7 matching bases. From germline, CDR1 is ENHRY and CDR2 SYGVKD. The CDR3 has 16 residues. Here the CDR3 DNA reads TGTGTCATCAGGGGCCAAAATGGAGCGGGATACTACGAGCAGTACTTC. Its protein is CVIRGQNGAGYYEQYF.

This clonotype was counted a single time. The chain couples TRBV30 to TRBJ1-1, with D possibly being TRBD1 (5 bases). This CDR3 spans 15 amino acids. From germline, CDR1 is GTSNPN and CDR2 SVGIG (reference sequence). V lost 0 bases and J 0 bases, leaving 11 bases between the germline ends. The CDR3: CAWSVRGEMNTEAFF. The CDR3 nucleotides are TGTGCCTGGAGTGTACGAGGGGAGATGAACACTGAAGCTTTCTTT.